This T cell receptor beta chain was documented in a study of read filtering for tumor transcriptome and immune sequencing (TCRdb year 2020). In the study overall: Of the patients in the cohort, fewer than 20 were male and over 11 were female, and their mean age was 65.9 years, with a range of about 45 to 80. One main goal was a read-filtering strategy for immune repertoire data, in particular deciding whether clonotypes backed by only one read should be removed. Under revised international staging, roughly 8 patients fell into R-ISS I, approximately 15 into R-ISS II and 6 or 7 into R-ISS III. Per sample, about 3.5 to 11 million TCR-region mapped reads were obtained with IR-seq, compared with only roughly 85 to 1273 with RNA-seq. After DNase treatment, whole-transcriptome libraries were prepared using the TruSeq RNA Access Library Prep Kit. Using the same bone marrow samples, the study compared TCR repertoires obtained by targeted immune repertoire sequencing with those obtained by bulk whole-transcriptome sequencing.

Ends trimmed: V by 3 bases, J by 8 bases; bases unmatched to a gene: 10. Inclusive of the bounding cysteine and phenylalanine, the CDR3 is 15 residues long. Only the CDR3 portion is preserved as DNA: 45 bases, with reading frame beginning at the first base. Details on this clonotype: Its antigen is currently not known. The sample holds no much larger clone one base away, and base qualities are not on file.

Bone marrow was sampled from every patient at the time of active disease. Isolation of bone marrow mononuclear cells was performed by Ficoll-Hypaque density gradient centrifugation. To remove myeloma plasma cells, the cells were labeled with CD138 magnetic microbeads on a MACS separator, and CD138-negative cells were then collected by negative selection. Flow cytometry with CD138 antibodies on an Attune NxT was used to check how pure the isolated cells were. TRIzol reagent was used to extract total RNA, and a NanoDrop spectrophotometer was used to quantify the extracted RNA. For each patient, paired RNA-seq and IR-seq were run on the CD138-negative bone marrow sample from that patient. The research as a whole found: The sorted CD138-negative fraction was composed of a mixed bone marrow immune population rather than of purified T cells. Clonotypes were captured by IR-seq at much higher depth and more reliably than by RNA-seq, and smaller IR-seq throughput was sufficient for identification of most shared clonotypes. Single-read clonotypes made up roughly four fifths of clonotypes but roughly 3.2% of total reads in IR-seq, and roughly three quarters of clonotypes and approximately 48% of reads in RNA-seq. The correlation between IR-seq and RNA-seq shared clonotype proportions rose when single-read clonotypes were removed.

TCR libraries were constructed from approximately 360 ng RNA using the Immunoverse kit, and molecular barcoded adaptors covering alpha/delta and beta/gamma chains were employed. The same RNA used for transcriptome sequencing was used for TCR library preparation. Sequencing of TCR libraries was carried out on an Illumina HiSeq 4000 with 2 x 150 cycles. The paper's processing steps were these. TCR reads were aligned to human V, D, J and C references and assembled into CDR3 clonotypes with MiXCR, including quality filtering and error correction. Clonotype counts and gene usage diversity were analyzed with the tcR package in R. For inspection of raw mapping reads, RNA-seq reads were mapped by STAR aligner version 2.5.3a onto GRCh37 of the human genome. IR-seq fastq files were randomly downsampled with Seqtk 1.3 to test the effect of sequencing depth on detected clonotypes. Using fastp trimming at Q25 and MiXCR clonotype assembly, TCRdb reanalyzed the public sequencing data and kept in-frame beta chains. Every CDR3 protein is listed once, alongside the most common genes and DNA of its rows. These V and J calls derive from TCRdb rather than the authors' analysis. Across this sample there are roughly 38,000 distinct CDR3 sequences, with about 13% seen only once. Of the sample, 5.5% to 7% is held by the ten largest clones.

The specimen sequenced was a population of CD138-negative cells sorted from bone marrow. The label giving this sample's cell subset or site can be read as: bone marrow mononuclear cells depleted of CD138+ plasma/myeloma cells by negative magnetic selection. The TCR sequence derives from a donor at least 40 years old with multiple myeloma. Recombination linked TRBV23-1 to TRBJ1-2, with 9 bases matching TRBD1. TRBV23-1 is placed among ORFs of uncertain function. The base sequence is TGCGCCAGCAGTCATAAACCCACAGGGGGCCGCGGCTACACCTTC. It encodes CASSHKPTGGRGYTF.